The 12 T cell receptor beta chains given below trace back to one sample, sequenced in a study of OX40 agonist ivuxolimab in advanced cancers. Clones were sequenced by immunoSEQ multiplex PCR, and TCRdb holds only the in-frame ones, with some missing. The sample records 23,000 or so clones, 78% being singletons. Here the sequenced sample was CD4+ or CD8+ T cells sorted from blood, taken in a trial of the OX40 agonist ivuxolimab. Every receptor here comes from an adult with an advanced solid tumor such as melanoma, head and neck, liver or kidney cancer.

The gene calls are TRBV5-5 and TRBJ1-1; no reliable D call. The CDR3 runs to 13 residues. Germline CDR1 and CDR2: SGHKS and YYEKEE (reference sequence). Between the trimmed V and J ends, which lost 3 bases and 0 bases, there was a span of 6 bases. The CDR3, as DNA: TGTGCCAGCAGCTGGGGAGTGAACACTGAAGCTTTCTTT. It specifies CASSWGVNTEAFF.

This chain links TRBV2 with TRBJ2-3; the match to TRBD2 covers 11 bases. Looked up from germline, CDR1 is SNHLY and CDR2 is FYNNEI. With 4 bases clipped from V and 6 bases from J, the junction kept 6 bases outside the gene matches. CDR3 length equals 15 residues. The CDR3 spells CASSALAGGGDTQYF. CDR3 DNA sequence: TGTGCCAGCAGTGCGCTAGCGGGGGGAGGGGATACGCAGTATTTT. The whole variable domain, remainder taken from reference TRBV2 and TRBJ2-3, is EPEVTQTPSHQVTQMGQEVILRCVPISNHLYFYWYRQILGQKVEFLVSFYNNEISEKSEIFDDQFSVERPDGSNFTLKIRSTKLEDSAMYFCASSALAGGGDTQYFGPGTRLTVL.

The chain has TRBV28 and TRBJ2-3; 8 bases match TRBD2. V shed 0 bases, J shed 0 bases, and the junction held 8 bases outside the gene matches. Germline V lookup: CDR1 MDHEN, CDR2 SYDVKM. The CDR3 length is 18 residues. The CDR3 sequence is CASSLWGGSGTSTDTQYF. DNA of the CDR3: TGTGCCAGCAGTTTATGGGGGGGTAGCGGGACGAGCACAGATACGCAGTATTTT.

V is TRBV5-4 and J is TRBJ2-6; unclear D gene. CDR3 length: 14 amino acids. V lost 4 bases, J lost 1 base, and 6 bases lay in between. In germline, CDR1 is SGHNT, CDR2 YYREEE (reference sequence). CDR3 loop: CASSLSSGANVLTF. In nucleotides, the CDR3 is TGTGCCAGCAGCCTCTCATCTGGGGCCAACGTCCTGACTTTC. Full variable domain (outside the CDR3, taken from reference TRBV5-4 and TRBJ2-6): ETGVTQSPTHLIKTRGQQVTLRCSSQSGHNTVSWYQQALGQGPQFIFQYYREEENGRGNFPPRFSGLQFPNYSSELNVNALELDDSALYLCASSLSSGANVLTFGAGSRLTVL.

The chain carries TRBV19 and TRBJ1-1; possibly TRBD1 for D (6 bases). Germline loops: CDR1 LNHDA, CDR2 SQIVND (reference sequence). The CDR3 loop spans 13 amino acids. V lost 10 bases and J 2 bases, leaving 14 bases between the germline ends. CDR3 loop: CAIRTDPNTEAFF. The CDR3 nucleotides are TGTGCCATCCGGACAGACCCTAACACTGAAGCTTTCTTT.

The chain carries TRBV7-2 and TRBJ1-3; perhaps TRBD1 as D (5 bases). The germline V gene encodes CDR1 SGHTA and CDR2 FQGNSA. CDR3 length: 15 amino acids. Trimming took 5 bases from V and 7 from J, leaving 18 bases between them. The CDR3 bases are TGTGCCAGCAGCAAAGAAAGGACGGGGGGTAACACCATATATTTT. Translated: CASSKERTGGNTIYF.

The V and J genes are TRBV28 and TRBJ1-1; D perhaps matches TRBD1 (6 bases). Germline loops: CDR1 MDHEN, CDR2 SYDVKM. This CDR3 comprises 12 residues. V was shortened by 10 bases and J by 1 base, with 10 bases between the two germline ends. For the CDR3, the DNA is TGTGCCATCCAAGGGGGGAACACTGAAGCTTTCTTT. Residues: CAIQGGNTEAFF.

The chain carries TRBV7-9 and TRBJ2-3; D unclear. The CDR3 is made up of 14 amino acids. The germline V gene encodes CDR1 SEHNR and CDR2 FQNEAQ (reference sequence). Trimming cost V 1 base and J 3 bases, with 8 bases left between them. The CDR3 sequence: CASSLGLVTDTQYF. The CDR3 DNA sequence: TGTGCCAGCAGCTTAGGTCTTGTGACAGATACGCAGTATTTT.

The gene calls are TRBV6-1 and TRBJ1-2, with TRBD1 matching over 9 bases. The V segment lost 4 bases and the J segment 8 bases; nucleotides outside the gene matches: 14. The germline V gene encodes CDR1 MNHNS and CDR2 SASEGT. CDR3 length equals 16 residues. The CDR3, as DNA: TGTGCCAGCAGTGTAGCCGGGACAGGGATTAGGGAAGGCTACACCTTC. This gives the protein CASSVAGTGIREGYTF.

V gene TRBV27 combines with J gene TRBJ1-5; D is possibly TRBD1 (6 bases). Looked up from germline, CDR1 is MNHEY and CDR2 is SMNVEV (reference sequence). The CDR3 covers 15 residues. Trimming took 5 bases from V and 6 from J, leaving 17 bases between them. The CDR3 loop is CASSPYRARGQPQHF. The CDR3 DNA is TGTGCCAGCAGTCCGTACAGGGCTCGGGGTCAGCCCCAGCATTTT.

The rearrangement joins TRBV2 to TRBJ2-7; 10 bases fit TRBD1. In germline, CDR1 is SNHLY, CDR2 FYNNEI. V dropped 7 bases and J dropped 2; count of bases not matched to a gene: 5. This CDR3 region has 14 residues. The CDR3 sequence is CASNRDRGPYEQYF. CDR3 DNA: TGTGCCAGCAATAGGGACAGGGGCCCCTACGAGCAGTACTTC. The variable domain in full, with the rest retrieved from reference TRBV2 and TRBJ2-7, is EPEVTQTPSHQVTQMGQEVILRCVPISNHLYFYWYRQILGQKVEFLVSFYNNEISEKSEIFDDQFSVERPDGSNFTLKIRSTKLEDSAMYFCASNRDRGPYEQYFGPGTRLTVT.

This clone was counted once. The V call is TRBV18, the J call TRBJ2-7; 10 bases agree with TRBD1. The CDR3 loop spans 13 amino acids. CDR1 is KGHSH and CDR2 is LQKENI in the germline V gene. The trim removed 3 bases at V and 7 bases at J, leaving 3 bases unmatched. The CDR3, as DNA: TGTGCCAGCTCACCTGGACAGGGGGGAGAGCAGTACTTC. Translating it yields CASSPGQGGEQYF.